This TCR beta chain appears in the sequencing data of a study of human T cells and chemical hapten exposure. Across the study: Patients were mainly female, each with alopecia areata, totalis or universalis.

The time point denotes: patch test 2, 6 weeks after DPC sensitization. Documented treatment: therapeutic diphenylcyclopropenone sensitization with weekly scalp DPC. Drawing of blood took place ahead of applying each patch test. Germline V gene data show CDR1 as MNHEY and CDR2 as SVGAGI. This CDR3 comprises 12 residues. The V gene lost 6 bases and the J gene lost 5 bases, with 10 bases spanning the gap. From the RACE reads, TCRdb called clonotypes with MiXCR, one entry per CDR3 protein. The sample includes roughly 52,000 distinct CDR3 sequences, less than 10% seen only once; the top ten take under 2%. This chain links TRBV6-5 with TRBJ2-5; D remains unclear. The receptor's source is a woman aged 45-59 years with alopecia areata. Some clones in this sample may be carry-over from other donors' samples. The sequenced sample was whole blood, obtained in connection with sensitization to the hapten diphenylcyclopropenone (DPC). The CDR3 DNA reads TGTGCCAGCAGCTCAACGCGCGAGACCCAGTACTTC. This encodes CASSSTRETQYF.